This TCR beta chain is from a study of cytomegalovirus exposure and HLA in healthy donors. The PCR ran on 60 Vbeta and 13 Jbeta primers. Sequencing used immunoSEQ multiplex PCR; TCRdb keeps in-frame clones, though not all of them. The sample contains 90,000 to 120,000 clones, more than 75% of which appear only once. This CDR3 is 16 amino acids long. Deletions cut 6 bases from V and 4 bases from J, with 22 bases between. Germline loops: CDR1 SNHLY, CDR2 FYNNEI. Sequenced input: PBMCs. The sequence came from a woman younger than 30 in good health and CMV-seropositive. The chain couples TRBV2 to TRBJ2-7, with D tentatively TRBD2 (6 bases). The CDR3 is CASSSESWRGRYEQYF. In nucleotides, the CDR3 is TGTGCCAGCAGCTCCGAGTCATGGAGGGGAAGGTACGAGCAGTACTTC.